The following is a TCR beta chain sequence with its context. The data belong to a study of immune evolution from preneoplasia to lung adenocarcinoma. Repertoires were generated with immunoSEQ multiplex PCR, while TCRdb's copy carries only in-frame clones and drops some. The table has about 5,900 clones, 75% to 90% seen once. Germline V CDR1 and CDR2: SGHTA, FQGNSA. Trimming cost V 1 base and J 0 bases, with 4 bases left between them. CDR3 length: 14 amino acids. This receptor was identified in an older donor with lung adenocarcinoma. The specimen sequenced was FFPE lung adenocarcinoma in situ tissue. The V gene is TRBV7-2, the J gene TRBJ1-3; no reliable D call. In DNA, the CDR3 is TGTGCCAGCAGCTTAGGACTCTCTGGAAACACCATATATTTT. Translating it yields CASSLGLSGNTIYF.